The entry below gives a single T cell receptor beta chain sequence along with its context. TCRdb independently ran MiXCR on the RT-PCR reads; one entry per CDR3 protein. The repertoire consists of about 700,000 distinct CDR3 sequences, with approximately 14% occurring once and the leading ten covering just over 3.5%. This CDR3 is 15 amino acids long. The germline V and J ends were trimmed by 4 bases and 1 base, with 11 bases remaining between them. Per germline, CDR1 SNHLY and CDR2 FYNNEI. V is TRBV2 and J is TRBJ2-1, with D possibly being TRBD2 (6 bases). The origin of this receptor is a female donor in good health, serving as a healthy control. The specimen was memory CD4+ T cells from blood. This chain's CDR3 is CASSGEVLSYNEQFF. CDR3 nucleotides: TGTGCCAGCAGTGGGGAGGTTTTATCCTACAATGAGCAGTTCTTC.